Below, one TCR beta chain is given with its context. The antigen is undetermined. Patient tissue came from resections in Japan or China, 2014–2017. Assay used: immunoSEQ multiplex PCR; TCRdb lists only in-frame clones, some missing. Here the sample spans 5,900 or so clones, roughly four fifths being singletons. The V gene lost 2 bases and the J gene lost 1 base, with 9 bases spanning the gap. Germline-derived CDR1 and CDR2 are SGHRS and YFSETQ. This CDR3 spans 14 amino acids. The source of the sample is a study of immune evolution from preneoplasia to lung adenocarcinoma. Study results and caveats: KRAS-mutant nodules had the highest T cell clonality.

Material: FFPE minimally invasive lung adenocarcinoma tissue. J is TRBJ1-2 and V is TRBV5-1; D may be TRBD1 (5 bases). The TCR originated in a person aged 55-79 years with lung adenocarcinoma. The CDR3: CASSLSDSNYGYTF. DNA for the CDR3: TGCGCCAGCAGCTTATCCGACAGTAACTATGGCTACACCTTC.